The 14 T cell receptor beta chains reported below all come from one sample, sequenced in a study of vaccination effects on CD4 cells after COVID-19. Repertoires were generated with immunoSEQ multiplex PCR, while TCRdb's copy carries only in-frame clones and drops some. The data show tens of thousands of clones, with over 65% seen just once and approximately 2.2% held by the top ten. These receptors have no known antigen. Scientists isolated CD4+ T cells after a roughly 10-day culture period ended. Every participant took two doses of the BNT162b2 or mRNA-1273 vaccine. The sample consisted of CD4+ T cells from PBMCs cultured without peptide, taken after COVID-19 vaccination. These receptors all stem from a human donor who received a COVID-19 vaccine.

This chain uses TRBV5-1 with TRBJ2-5, with D possibly called TRBD1 or TRBD2 (6 bases each). Germline CDR1 is SGHRS and CDR2 is YFSETQ. V was clipped by 4 bases and J by 1 base, with 8 bases between them. This CDR3 region has 13 residues. The CDR3 sequence: CASSGGPQETQYF. Here the CDR3 DNA reads TGCGCCAGCAGCGGGGGGCCCCAAGAGACCCAGTACTTC.

V usage is TRBV5-1 and J usage is TRBJ1-2; no clear D gene. The CDR3 has 13 amino acids. The V end lost 0 bases, the J end lost 5 bases, and 8 bases lay between the germline ends. Germline loops: CDR1 SGHRS, CDR2 YFSETQ. The CDR3 here is CASSLGQSYGYTF. Here the CDR3 DNA reads TGCGCCAGCAGCTTGGGGCAGTCTTATGGCTACACCTTC. The full variable domain, rest sourced from reference TRBV5-1 and TRBJ1-2, is KAGVTQTPRYLIKTRGQQVTLSCSPISGHRSVSWYQQTPGQGLQFLFEYFSETQRNKGNFPGRFSGRQFSNSRSEMNVSTLELGDSALYLCASSLGQSYGYTFGSGTRLTVV.

The DNA for the CDR3 is TGTGCCAGCTCCTTCACAGATACGCAGTATTTT. As protein: CASSFTDTQYF. The chain couples TRBV28 to TRBJ2-3; D not certain. With 8 bases removed from V and 2 bases from J, the gap between germline ends came to 5 bases. This CDR3 is 11 amino acids long. Germline V gene lookup returns CDR1 MDHEN and CDR2 SYDVKM. The variable domain in full, with the rest retrieved from reference TRBV28 and TRBJ2-3, is DVKVTQSSRYLVKRTGEKVFLECVQDMDHENMFWYRQDPGLGLRLIYFSYDVKMKEKGDIPEGYSVSREKKERFSLILESASTNQTSMYLCASSFTDTQYFGPGTRLTVL.

This clone was seen a single time. As DNA, the CDR3 is TGCGCCAGCACCCGGACAGGGGGCACAGATACGCAGTATTTT. It is translated as CASTRTGGTDTQYF. V and J are TRBV5-1 and TRBJ2-3; 9 bases map to TRBD1. The CDR3 contains 14 residues. Germline trimming cut 6 bases from V and 1 base from J; bases unmatched to any gene: 3. Germline V gene sequence: CDR1 SGHRS, CDR2 YFSETQ.

The chain is built from TRBV9 and TRBJ2-3, with 8 bases identical to TRBD1. There are 15 residues in the CDR3. Unmatched junction bases numbered 7, after V lost 2 bases and J lost 5 bases. Germline loops: CDR1 SGDLS, CDR2 YYNGEE. The CDR3 coding sequence is TGTGCCAGCAGCGTGGGCAGGGGGCAGGTAGATACGCAGTATTTT. This sequence encodes CASSVGRGQVDTQYF.

The rearrangement uses TRBV4-3 and TRBJ1-4; D may be TRBD1 (6 bases). CDR1 is LGHNA, CDR2 YSLEER, per germline. The CDR3 totals 15 residues. Trimming stripped 3 bases from V and 7 bases from J, with 15 bases between. CDR3 DNA sequence: TGCGCCAGCAGCCAGTTAGGGAGAGGGGGTGAAAAACTGTTTTTT. Protein sequence: CASSQLGRGGEKLFF.

The chain uses TRBV28 and TRBJ1-2; D perhaps matches TRBD1 (6 bases). The CDR3 consists of 14 residues. V was pared by 3 bases and J by 4 bases, with 12 bases between. CDR1 MDHEN and CDR2 SYDVKM come from the germline V gene. CDR3 bases: TGTGCCAGCAGTTTCGCGGGGGCGGGCTATGGCTACACCTTC. Amino acid sequence: CASSFAGAGYGYTF.

V and J are TRBV19 and TRBJ1-4; 7 bases align to TRBD1. Trimming at V came to 3 bases and at J to 5 bases, leaving 3 bases not matched to a gene. The CDR3 loop spans 14 amino acids. Per germline, CDR1 LNHDA and CDR2 SQIVND (reference sequence). CDR3 DNA: TGTGCCAGTAGTATTTCCAGGGGGAATGAAAAACTGTTTTTT. Its translation: CASSISRGNEKLFF.

This clone showed up just once. The chain is built from TRBV5-1 and TRBJ2-7; TRBD1 matches at 8 bases. The CDR3 has 15 residues. Germline CDR1 and CDR2: SGHRS and YFSETQ. Trimming removed 0 bases from V and 5 bases from J; junction bases left unmatched: 7. CDR3 coding DNA: TGCGCCAGCAGCTTGGGGGCAGGGGGCGGCAACGAGCAGTACGTC. Translated: CASSLGAGGGNEQYV.

The table lists this clone with a few counts. V and J are TRBV5-4 and TRBJ2-1, with TRBD2 matching over 8 bases. CDR1 is SGHNT, CDR2 YYREEE, per germline (reference sequence). Trimming at V came to 0 bases and at J to 3 bases, leaving 2 bases not matched to a gene. The CDR3 extends over 15 amino acids. The CDR3 sequence: CASSLESGGYNEQFF. The CDR3 coding sequence is TGTGCCAGCAGCTTGGAAAGCGGGGGCTACAATGAGCAGTTCTTC.

The chain is built from TRBV27 and TRBJ2-2; 7 bases are shared with TRBD2. Losses at the gene ends were 6 bases for V and 5 bases for J; bases not matched to a gene: 9. CDR1 is MNHEY, CDR2 SMNVEV, per germline (reference sequence). CDR3 length: 15 residues. CDR3 DNA sequence: TGTGCCAGCAGGAAATTATTCGGGGGGACCGGGGAGCTGTTTTTT. It codes for CASRKLFGGTGELFF.

Written as DNA, the CDR3 is TGCAGCGTCCTCGGTATGGATATGGCTGGGTTCACCTTC. Translated: CSVLGMDMAGFTF. The J gene is TRBJ1-2, the V gene TRBV29-1; D gene unclear. The V gene lost 6 bases and the J gene lost 13 bases, with 24 bases spanning the gap. CDR1 and CDR2 (germline): SQVTM, ANQGSEA. The CDR3 loop spans 13 amino acids.

The table lists this clone with a count of one. V gene TRBV9 combines with J gene TRBJ1-6, with D unclear. V was shortened by 3 bases and J by 0 bases, with 7 bases between the two germline ends. There are 15 residues in the CDR3. Looked up from germline, CDR1 is SGDLS and CDR2 is YYNGEE. DNA of the CDR3: TGTGCCAGCAGCGCGACAACCTCCTATAATTCACCCCTCCACTTT. It yields the protein CASSATTSYNSPLHF.

This clone was picked up a small number of times. CDR3 sequence: CASSAYFQDQPQHF. The CDR3 DNA is TGTGCCAGCAGCGCCTACTTTCAAGATCAGCCCCAGCATTTT. V usage is TRBV7-2 and J usage is TRBJ1-5; no firm D call. The V end lost 5 bases, the J end lost 5 bases, and 13 bases lay between the germline ends. The CDR3 length is 14 residues. CDR1 SGHTA and CDR2 FQGNSA come from the germline V gene.